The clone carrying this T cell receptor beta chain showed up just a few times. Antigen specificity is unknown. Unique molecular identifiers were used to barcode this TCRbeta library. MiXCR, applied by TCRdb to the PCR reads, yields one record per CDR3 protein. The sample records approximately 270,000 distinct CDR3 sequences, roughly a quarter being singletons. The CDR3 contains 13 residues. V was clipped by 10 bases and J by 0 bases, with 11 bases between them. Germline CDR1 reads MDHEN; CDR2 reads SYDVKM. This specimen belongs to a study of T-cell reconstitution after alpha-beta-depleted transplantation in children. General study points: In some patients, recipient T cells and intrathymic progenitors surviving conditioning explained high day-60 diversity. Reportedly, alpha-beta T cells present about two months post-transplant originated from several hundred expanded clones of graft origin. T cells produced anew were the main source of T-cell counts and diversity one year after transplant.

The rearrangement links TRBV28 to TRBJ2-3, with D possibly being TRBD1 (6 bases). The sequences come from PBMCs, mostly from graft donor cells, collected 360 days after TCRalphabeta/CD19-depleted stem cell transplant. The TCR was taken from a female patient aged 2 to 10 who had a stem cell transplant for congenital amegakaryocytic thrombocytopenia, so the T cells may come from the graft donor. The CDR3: CAKTGYSTDTQYF. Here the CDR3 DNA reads TGTGCCAAAACAGGGTATAGCACAGATACGCAGTATTTT. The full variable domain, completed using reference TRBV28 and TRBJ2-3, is DVKVTQSSRYLVKRTGEKVFLECVQDMDHENMFWYRQDPGLGLRLIYFSYDVKMKEKGDIPEGYSVSREKKERFSLILESASTNQTSMYLCAKTGYSTDTQYFGPGTRLTVL.